Ten or more counts support the clone carrying this T cell receptor (beta chain). TCRdb analysed the 5' RACE reads with MiXCR anew, one entry per CDR3 protein. Among approximately 250,000 distinct CDR3 sequences listed, less than 7.5% were seen once. The CDR3 covers 15 residues. Germline V gene sequence: CDR1 SGHTA, CDR2 FQGNSA. J gave up 1 base and V 5 bases, and 7 bases lay outside the gene matches. The data derive from a study of T cells after yellow fever vaccination. The material sequenced was CD4+ T cells sorted from PBMCs, taken on the day of the yellow fever booster vaccination. The chain joins TRBV7-2 to TRBJ2-5; TRBD2 aligns across 7 bases. The clonotype was recovered from a man aged 25 to 45 who received the YFV17D yellow fever vaccine. Written as DNA, the CDR3 is TGTGCCAGCAGCCATCCGGCGGGAGCCCAAGAGACCCAGTACTTC. This gives the protein CASSHPAGAQETQYF.